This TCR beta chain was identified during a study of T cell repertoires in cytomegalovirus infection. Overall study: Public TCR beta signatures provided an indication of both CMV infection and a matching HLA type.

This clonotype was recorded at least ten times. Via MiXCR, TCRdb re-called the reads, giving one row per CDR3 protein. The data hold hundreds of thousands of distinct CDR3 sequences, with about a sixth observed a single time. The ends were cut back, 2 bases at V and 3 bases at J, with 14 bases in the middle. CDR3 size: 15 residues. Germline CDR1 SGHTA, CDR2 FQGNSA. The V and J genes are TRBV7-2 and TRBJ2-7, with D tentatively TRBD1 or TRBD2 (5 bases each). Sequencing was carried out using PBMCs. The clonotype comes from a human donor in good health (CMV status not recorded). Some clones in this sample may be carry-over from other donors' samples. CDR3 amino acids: CASSLFPGTSYEQYF. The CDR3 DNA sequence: TGTGCCAGCAGCTTATTCCCCGGGACCAGCTACGAGCAGTACTTC.